A single TCR beta chain is shown here with its context. This sample was included in a study of blood T cell repertoires in COVID-19. Here immunoSEQ multiplex PCR was the method, and the copy in TCRdb shows in-frame clones only, minus some. This repertoire shows about 74,000 clones, 80% to 90% found once; its top ten account for 1.9%. V dropped 6 bases and J dropped 6; count of bases not matched to a gene: 3. CDR1 is MNHEY and CDR2 is SVGAGI in the germline V gene. This CDR3 region has 13 residues. The sequenced material came from peripheral blood. The TCR sequence derives from a woman of 80 years or more with active or convalescent COVID-19. The J gene is TRBJ1-5, the V gene TRBV6-5; TRBD1 agrees at 9 bases. The CDR3 sequence is CASSTGGGQPQHF. CDR3 nucleotide sequence: TGTGCCAGCAGCACAGGGGGCGGTCAGCCCCAGCATTTT.